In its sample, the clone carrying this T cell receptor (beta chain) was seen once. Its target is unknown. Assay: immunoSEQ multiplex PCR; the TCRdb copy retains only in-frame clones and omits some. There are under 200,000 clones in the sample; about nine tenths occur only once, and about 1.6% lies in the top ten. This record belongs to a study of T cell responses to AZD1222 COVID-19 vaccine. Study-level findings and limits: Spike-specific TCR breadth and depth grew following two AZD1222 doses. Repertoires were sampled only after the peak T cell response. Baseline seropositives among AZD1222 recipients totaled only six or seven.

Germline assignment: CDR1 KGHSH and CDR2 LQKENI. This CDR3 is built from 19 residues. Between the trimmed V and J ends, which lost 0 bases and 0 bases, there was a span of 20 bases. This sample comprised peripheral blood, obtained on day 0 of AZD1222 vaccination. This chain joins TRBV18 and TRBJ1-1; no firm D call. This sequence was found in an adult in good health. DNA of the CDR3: TGTGCCAGCTCACCACCAGAGAAGTTGAGTAGACAACTGAACACTGAAGCTTTCTTT. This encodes CASSPPEKLSRQLNTEAFF.